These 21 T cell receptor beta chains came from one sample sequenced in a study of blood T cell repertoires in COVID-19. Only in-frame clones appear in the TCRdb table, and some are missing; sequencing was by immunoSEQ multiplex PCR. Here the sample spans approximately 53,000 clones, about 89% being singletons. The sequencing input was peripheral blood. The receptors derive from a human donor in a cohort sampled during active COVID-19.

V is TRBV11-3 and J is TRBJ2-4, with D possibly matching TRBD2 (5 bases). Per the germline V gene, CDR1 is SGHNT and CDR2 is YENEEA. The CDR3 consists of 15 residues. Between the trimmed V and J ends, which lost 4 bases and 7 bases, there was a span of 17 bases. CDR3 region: CASSSPVGVLNIQYF. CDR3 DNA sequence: TGTGCCAGCAGCTCCCCGGTCGGGGTTTTGAACATTCAGTACTTC. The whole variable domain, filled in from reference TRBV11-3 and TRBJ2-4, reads EAGVVQSPRYKIIEKKQPVAFWCNPISGHNTLYWYLQNLGQGPELLIRYENEEAVDDSQLPKDRFSAERLKGVDSTLKIQPAELGDSAVYLCASSSPVGVLNIQYFGAGTRLSVL.

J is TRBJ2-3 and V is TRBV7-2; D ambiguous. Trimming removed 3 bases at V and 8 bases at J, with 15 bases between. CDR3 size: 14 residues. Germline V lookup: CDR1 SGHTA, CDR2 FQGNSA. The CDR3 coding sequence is TGTGCCAGCAGCTTGGAACGAAACCGCGGTACGCAGTATTTT. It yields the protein CASSLERNRGTQYF.

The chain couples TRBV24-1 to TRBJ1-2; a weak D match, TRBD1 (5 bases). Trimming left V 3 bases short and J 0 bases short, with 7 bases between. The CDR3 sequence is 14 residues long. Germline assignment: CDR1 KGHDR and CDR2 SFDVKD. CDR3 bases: TGTGCCACCAGTGATGGGGCGGCTAACTATGGCTACACCTTC. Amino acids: CATSDGAANYGYTF.

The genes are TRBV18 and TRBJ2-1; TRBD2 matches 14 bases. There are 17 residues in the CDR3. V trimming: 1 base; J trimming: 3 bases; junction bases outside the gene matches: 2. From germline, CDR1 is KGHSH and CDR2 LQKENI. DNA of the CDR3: TGTGCCAGCTCACCACAGGGACTAGCGGGGGACTACAATGAGCAGTTCTTC. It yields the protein CASSPQGLAGDYNEQFF.

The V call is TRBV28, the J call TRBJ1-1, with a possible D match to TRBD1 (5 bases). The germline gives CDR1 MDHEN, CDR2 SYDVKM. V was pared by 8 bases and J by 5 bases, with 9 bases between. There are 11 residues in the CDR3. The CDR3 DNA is TGTGCCAGCGGTGGACATACTGAAGCTTTCTTT. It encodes CASGGHTEAFF.

CDR3 DNA sequence: TGTGCCAGCAGCCCGGGGACTGGCCGGGGAGATACGCAGTATTTT. Amino acids: CASSPGTGRGDTQYF. The chain is built from TRBV27 and TRBJ2-3, with D tentatively TRBD2 (6 bases). Per germline, CDR1 MNHEY and CDR2 SMNVEV (reference sequence). With 6 bases removed from V and 5 bases from J, the gap between germline ends came to 18 bases. The CDR3 sequence is 15 residues long.

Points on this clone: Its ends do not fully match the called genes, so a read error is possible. The CDR3, as DNA: TGTGCCAGCAGCCCACGAGGGAACGAGCGACTCTTC. Amino acids: CASSPRGNERLF. The V and J genes are TRBV12-3 or TRBV12-4 and TRBJ2-1, with a weak D call TRBD2 (5 bases). CDR3 size: 12 residues.

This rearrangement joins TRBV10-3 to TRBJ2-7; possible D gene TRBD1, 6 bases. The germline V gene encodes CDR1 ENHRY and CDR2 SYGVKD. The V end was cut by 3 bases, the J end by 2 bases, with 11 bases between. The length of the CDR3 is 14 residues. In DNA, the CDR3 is TGTGCCATCAGTGAATCAGCAGGGGCCTACGAGCAGTACTTC. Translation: CAISESAGAYEQYF.

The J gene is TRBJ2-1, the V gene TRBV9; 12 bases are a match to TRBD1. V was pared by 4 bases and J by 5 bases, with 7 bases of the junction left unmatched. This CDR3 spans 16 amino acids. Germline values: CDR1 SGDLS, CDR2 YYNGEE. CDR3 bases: TGTGCCAGCAGCTTCCGGGACAGGGGGCTTCACAATGAGCAGTTCTTC. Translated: CASSFRDRGLHNEQFF.

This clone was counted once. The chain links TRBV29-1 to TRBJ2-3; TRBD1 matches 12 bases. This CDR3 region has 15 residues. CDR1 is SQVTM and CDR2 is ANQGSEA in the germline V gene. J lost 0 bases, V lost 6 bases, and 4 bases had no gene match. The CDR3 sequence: CSVGTGGSSTDTQYF. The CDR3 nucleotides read TGCAGCGTCGGGACAGGGGGCTCCAGCACAGATACGCAGTATTTT.

CDR3 DNA: TGTGCCAGCAGCTTAGAGTCCAGCAGGACTGGGCAGTTCTTC. This translates into CASSLESSRTGQFF. The chain is built from TRBV7-2 and TRBJ2-1; D perhaps matches TRBD2 (5 bases). Trimming removed 1 base at V and 12 bases at J, with 16 bases between. Germline lookup yields CDR1 SGHTA and CDR2 FQGNSA. The CDR3 totals 14 residues.

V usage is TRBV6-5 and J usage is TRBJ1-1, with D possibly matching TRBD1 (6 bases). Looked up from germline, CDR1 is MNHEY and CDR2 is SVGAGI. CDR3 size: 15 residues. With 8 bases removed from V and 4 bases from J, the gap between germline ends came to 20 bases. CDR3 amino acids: CASFRGAVGGTEAFF. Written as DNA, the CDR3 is TGTGCCAGCTTCCGGGGGGCGGTTGGTGGCACTGAAGCTTTCTTT.

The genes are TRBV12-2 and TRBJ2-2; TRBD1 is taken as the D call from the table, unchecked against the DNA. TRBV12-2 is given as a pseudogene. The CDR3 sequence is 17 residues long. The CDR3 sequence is CASRFPRRRALWGELFF. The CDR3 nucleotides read TGTGCAAGTCGCTTCCCTCGTCGCAGGGCCCTATGGGGGGAGCTGTTTTTT.

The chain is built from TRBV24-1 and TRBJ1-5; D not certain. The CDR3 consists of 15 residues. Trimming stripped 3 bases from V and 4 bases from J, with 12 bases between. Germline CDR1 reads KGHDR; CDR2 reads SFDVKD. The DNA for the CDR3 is TGTGCCACCAGTGATGGCGGGGTCCCTAATCAGCCCCAGCATTTT. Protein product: CATSDGGVPNQPQHF.

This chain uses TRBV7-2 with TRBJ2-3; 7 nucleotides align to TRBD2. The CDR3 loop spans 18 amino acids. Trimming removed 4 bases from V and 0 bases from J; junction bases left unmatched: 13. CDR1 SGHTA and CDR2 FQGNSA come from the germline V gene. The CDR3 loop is CASSSLVPGGSSTDTQYF. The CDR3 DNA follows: TGTGCCAGCAGCTCCCTCGTCCCGGGGGGATCTAGCACAGATACGCAGTATTTT.

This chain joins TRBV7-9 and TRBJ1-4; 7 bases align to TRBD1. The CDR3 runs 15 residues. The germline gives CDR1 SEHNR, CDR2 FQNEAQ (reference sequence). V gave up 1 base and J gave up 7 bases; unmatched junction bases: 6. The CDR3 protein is CASSLGGGAFEKLFF. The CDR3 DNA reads TGTGCCAGCAGCTTAGGAGGGGGCGCTTTTGAAAAACTGTTTTTT.

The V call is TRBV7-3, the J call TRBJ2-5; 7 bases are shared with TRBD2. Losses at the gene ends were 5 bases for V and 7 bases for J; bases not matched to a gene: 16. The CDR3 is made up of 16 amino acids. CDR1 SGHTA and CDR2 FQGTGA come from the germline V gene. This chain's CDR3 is CASSPGSRGGPGTQYF. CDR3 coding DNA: TGTGCCAGCAGCCCCGGCTCGCGGGGAGGGCCGGGGACCCAGTACTTC. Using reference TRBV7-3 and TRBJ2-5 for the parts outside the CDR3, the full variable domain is GAGVSQTPSNKVTEKGKYVELRCDPISGHTALYWYRQSLGQGPEFLIYFQGTGAADDSGLPNDRFFAVRPEGSVSTLKIQRTERGDSAVYLCASSPGSRGGPGTQYFGPGTRLLVL.

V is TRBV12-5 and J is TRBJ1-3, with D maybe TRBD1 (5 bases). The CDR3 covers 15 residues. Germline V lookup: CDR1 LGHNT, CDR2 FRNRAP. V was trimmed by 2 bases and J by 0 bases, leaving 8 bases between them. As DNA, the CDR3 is TGTGCTAGTGGTTTGCAGGGCCCCTCTGGAAACACCATATATTTT. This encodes CASGLQGPSGNTIYF.

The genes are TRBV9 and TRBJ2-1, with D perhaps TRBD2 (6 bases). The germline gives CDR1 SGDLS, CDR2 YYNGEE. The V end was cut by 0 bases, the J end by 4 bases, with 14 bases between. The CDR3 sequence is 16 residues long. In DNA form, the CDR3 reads TGTGCCAGCAGCGTAGAGGGCGGCGGGGTATACAATGAGCAGTTCTTC. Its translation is CASSVEGGGVYNEQFF.

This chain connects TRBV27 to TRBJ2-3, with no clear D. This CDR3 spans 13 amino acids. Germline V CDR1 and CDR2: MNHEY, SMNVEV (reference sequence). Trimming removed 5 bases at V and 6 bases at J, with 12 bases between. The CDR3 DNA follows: TGTGCCAGCAGTCTGGAAGGAGTCGATACGCAGTATTTT. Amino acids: CASSLEGVDTQYF.

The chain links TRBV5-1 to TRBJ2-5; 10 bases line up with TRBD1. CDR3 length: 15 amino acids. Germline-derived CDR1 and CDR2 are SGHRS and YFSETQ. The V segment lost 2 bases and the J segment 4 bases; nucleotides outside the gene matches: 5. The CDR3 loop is CASSLSGTGVETQYF. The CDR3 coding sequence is TGCGCCAGCAGCTTATCCGGGACAGGGGTAGAGACCCAGTACTTC.